Below, one T cell receptor (beta chain) is given with its context. Its antigen is as yet unknown. This sample is drawn from a study of cytomegalovirus exposure and HLA in healthy donors. CDR1 and CDR2 from the germline V gene are SQVTM and ANQGSEA. The CDR3 loop spans 12 amino acids. The ends were cut back, 3 bases at V and 7 bases at J, with 10 bases in the middle. Unrecorded immune exposures were likely, despite nominal health at sampling. PCR involved 60 Vbeta and 13 Jbeta primers. Only in-frame clones appear in the TCRdb table, and some are missing; sequencing was by immunoSEQ multiplex PCR. The sample shows about 63,000 clones, approximately 90% of them seen only once. Findings and caveats of the study: For TCR beta chains, V- and J-gene trimming was later linked to a missense DCLRE1C variant. The majority of TCR sequences were rare, yet some public TCRs appeared in many donors.

Material: PBMCs. This chain links TRBV29-1 with TRBJ2-1; tentatively, D is TRBD1 (5 bases). This receptor was taken from a woman in her thirties in good health and CMV-seropositive. CDR3 DNA: TGCAGCGTTGAGGGGCAGCTAAATGAGCAGTTCTTC. Translated, it gives CSVEGQLNEQFF.